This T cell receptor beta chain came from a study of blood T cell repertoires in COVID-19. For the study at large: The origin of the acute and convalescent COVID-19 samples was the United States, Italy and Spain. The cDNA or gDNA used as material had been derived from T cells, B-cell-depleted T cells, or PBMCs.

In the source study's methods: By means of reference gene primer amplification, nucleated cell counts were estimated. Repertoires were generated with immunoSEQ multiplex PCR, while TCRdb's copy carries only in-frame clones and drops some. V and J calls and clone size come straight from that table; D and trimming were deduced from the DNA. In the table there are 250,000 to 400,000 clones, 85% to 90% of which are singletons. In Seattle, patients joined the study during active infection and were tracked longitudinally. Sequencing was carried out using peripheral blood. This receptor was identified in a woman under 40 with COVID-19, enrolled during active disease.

The CDR3 reads CAWGVGQRNTEAFF. The CDR3, as DNA: TGTGCCTGGGGGGTGGGACAAAGGAACACTGAAGCTTTCTTT. V and J are TRBV30 and TRBJ1-1, with D possibly being TRBD1 (6 bases). Germline-derived CDR1 and CDR2 are GTSNPN and SVGIG (reference sequence). Trimming removed 5 bases from V and 1 base from J, with 14 bases in between. The length of the CDR3 is 14 residues.